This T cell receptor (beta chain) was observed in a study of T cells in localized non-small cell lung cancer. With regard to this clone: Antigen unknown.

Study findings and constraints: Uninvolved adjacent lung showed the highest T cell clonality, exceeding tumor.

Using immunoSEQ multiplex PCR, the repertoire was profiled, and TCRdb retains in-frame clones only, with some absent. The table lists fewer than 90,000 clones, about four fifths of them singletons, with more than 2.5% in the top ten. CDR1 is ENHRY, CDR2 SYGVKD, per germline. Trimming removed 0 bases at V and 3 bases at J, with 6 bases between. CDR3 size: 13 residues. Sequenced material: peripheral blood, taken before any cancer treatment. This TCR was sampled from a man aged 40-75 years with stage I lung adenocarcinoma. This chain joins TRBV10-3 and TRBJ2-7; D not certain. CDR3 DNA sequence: TGTGCCATCAGTGAGTCGGGAAGCTACGAGCAGTACTTC. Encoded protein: CAISESGSYEQYF.